Shown below are 3 T cell receptor beta chains from a single sample sequenced in a study of blood T cells in healthy people across ages. A second PCR, run for about 6 to 11 cycles, used a sample-barcoded 5' primer plus a J-beta primer mix. TCRdb ran MiXCR on the 5' RACE reads and lists one entry per CDR3 protein. The repertoire has about 1.5 million distinct CDR3 sequences, approximately 39% of them found once; the top ten carry over 3.5%. Sequencing was done on a sample of blood. The receptors derive from a woman between 18 and 29 years old in good health.

This clonotype was seen a handful of times. Its ends do not fully match the called genes, so a read error is possible. The chain links TRBV20-1 to TRBJ2-5; D might be TRBD1 (6 bases). CDR3 length: 13 amino acids. Looked up from germline, CDR1 is DFQATT and CDR2 is SNEGSKA (reference sequence). This chain's CDR3 is CSDRPGAGETQYF. CDR3 nucleotide sequence: TGCAGTGATAGACCAGGGGCAGGAGAGACCCAGTACTTC.

The sample holds many counts of this clonotype. The junction and the germline gene differ at one end; a read error may be behind it. The V gene is TRBV12-3 or TRBV12-4, the J gene TRBJ2-1; D uncertain. CDR3 length equals 12 residues. CDR3 sequence (DNA): TGCGCCAGCAGCAGCCCAAGCAATGAGCAGTTCTTC. Its translation is CASSSPSNEQFF.

This chain uses TRBV6-2 or TRBV6-3 with TRBJ2-7, with 9 bases fitting TRBD2. The CDR3 consists of 14 residues. In germline, CDR1 is MNHEY, CDR2 SVGEGT. Trimming took 10 bases from V and 1 from J; bases not matched to a gene: 8. CDR3 coding DNA: TGTGCCATCAAATCTAGCGGGAATTCCTACGAGCAGTACTTC. Residues: CAIKSSGNSYEQYF.